This T cell receptor beta chain was found in a study of blood T cell repertoires in COVID-19. Across the whole study: The samples span acute and convalescent COVID-19 from the United States, Italy and Spain. PBMCs, B-cell-depleted T cells, or T cells were the source of the cDNA or gDNA that made up the material.

Original data processing: Nucleated cell number was recorded as an estimate derived from reference gene primer amplification. Here immunoSEQ multiplex PCR was the method, and the copy in TCRdb shows in-frame clones only, minus some. That table furnishes V, J and clone size, whereas the DNA furnished D and trimming. The sample yields tens of thousands of clones, just over 85% seen once. Trimming left V 5 bases short and J 4 bases short, with 16 bases between. The germline gives CDR1 SGHAT, CDR2 FQNNGV. CDR3 length: 15 residues. Sequenced input: peripheral blood. This TCR was recovered from a man aged 65 to 79 with acute or convalescent COVID-19. The gene calls are TRBV11-2 and TRBJ2-3; possibly TRBD2 for D (6 bases). CDR3 coding DNA: TGTGCCAGCAGCCCCCGGAGGGGAGCTTCAGATACGCAGTATTTT. It yields the protein CASSPRRGASDTQYF.